This record looks at one T cell receptor beta chain sequence and its context. The antigen remains unidentified. TCRdb called the RT-PCR reads again in MiXCR, with one record for every CDR3 protein. The data contain a few hundred thousand distinct CDR3 sequences, roughly 7.9% of them singletons. CDR1 and CDR2 from the germline V gene are LGHNA and YSLEER. This CDR3 comprises 15 residues. Trimming at V came to 3 bases and at J to 1 base, leaving 5 bases not matched to a gene. This entry belongs to a study of response to subunit inactivated influenza vaccine. Study observations and caveats: Researchers suggested that each seasonal influenza vaccination recruits few new T cells.

This clonotype was obtained from a man between 50 and 69 years old who received an inactivated influenza vaccine. Sequenced here: PBMCs from blood, sampled less than 30 months after vaccination. The chain uses TRBV4-3 and TRBJ1-1; 7 bases fit TRBD1. This chain's CDR3 is CASSQTRTGNTEAFF. CDR3 nucleotides: TGCGCCAGCAGCCAGACCCGGACAGGGAACACTGAAGCTTTCTTT.